This TCR beta chain was captured in a study of blood T cell repertoires in COVID-19. As handled by the study authors: Amplification of reference gene primers provided the estimated nucleated cell counts. Assay: immunoSEQ multiplex PCR; the TCRdb copy retains only in-frame clones and omits some. V and J calls and clone size are those listed in that table; D and trimming were worked out from the DNA. The sample shows about 78,000 clones, about 90% of them seen only once. This CDR3 has 15 amino acids. The germline gives CDR1 MNHEY, CDR2 SVGAGI. V gave up 0 bases and J gave up 4 bases, with 12 bases separating them.

Specimen: peripheral blood. This receptor was taken from a woman aged 45-65 years in a cohort sampled during active COVID-19. The rearrangement joins TRBV6-5 to TRBJ1-2, with TRBD1 as a possible D gene (6 bases). The CDR3 here is CASSYSGRGAYGYTF. The CDR3, as DNA: TGTGCCAGCAGTTACTCAGGCAGGGGAGCCTATGGCTACACCTTC.